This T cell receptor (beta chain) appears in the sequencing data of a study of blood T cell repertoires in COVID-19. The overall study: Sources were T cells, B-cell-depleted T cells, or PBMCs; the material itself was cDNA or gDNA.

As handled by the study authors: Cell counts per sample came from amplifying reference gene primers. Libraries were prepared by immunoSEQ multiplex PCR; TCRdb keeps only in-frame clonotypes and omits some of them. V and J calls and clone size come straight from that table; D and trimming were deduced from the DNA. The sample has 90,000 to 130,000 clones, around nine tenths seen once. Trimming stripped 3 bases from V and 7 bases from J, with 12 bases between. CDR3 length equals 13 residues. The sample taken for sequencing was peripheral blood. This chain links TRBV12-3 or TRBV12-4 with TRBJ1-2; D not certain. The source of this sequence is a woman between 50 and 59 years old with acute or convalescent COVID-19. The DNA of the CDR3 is TGTGCCAGCAGTTTCGGGAGGCTAGGTGGCTACACCTTC. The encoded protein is CASSFGRLGGYTF.